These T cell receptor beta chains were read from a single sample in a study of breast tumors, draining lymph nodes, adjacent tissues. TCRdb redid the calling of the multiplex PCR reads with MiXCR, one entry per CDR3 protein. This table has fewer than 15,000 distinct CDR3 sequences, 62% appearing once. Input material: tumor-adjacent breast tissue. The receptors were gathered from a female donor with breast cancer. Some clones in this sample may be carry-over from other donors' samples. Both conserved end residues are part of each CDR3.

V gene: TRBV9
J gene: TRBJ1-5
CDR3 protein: CASSIGRSGQPQHF

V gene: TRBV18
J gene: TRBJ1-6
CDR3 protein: CASSPDSNSPLHF

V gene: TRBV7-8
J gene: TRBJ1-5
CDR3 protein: CASSLGTYEQPQHF

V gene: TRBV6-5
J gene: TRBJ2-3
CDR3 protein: CASSYVGSTDTQYF

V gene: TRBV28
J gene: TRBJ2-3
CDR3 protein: CASRALAPSTDTQYF

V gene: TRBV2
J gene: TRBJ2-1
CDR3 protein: CASSWWEYNEQFF

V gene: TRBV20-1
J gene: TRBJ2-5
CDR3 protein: CSARLTGRGETQYF

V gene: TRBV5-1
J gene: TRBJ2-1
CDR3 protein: CASLGGNEQFF

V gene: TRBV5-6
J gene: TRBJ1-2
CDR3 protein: CASSLGGNYSFTF

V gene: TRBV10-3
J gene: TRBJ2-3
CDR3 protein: CAISERGPPTDTQYF

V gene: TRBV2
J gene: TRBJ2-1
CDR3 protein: CASSGPVKGGEQFF

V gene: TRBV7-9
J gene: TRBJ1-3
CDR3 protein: CASSHRGRLGNTIYF

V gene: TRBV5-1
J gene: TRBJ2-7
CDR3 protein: CASRISEFASDEQYF

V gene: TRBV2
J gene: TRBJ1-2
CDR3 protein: CASSGGQGANGYTF

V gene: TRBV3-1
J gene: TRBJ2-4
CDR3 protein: CASSQEGATKNIQYF

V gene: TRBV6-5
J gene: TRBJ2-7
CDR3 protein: CASSSLAREQYF

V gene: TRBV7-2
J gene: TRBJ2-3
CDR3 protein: CASSLLVSGGGSTDTQYF

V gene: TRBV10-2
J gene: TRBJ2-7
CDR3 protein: CASSEGGGGYERSF

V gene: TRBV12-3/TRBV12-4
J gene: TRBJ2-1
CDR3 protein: CASGGGGTTLSGGAFNEQFF

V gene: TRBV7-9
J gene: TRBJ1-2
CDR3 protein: CASSFISNYGYTF

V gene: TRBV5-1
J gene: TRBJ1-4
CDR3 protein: CASSVSGDEKLFF

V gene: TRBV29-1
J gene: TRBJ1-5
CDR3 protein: CSVGGGGQPQHF

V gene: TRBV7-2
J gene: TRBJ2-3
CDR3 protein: CASSLGVGGSTDTQYF

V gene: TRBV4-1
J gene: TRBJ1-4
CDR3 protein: CASSQDGVLSEKLFF

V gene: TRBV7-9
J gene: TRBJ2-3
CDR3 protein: CASSFGLASTQYF

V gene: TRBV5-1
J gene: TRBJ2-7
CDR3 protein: CASRFEPYYDHEQYF

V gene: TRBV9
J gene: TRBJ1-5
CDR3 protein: CASSVGDREEQPQHF

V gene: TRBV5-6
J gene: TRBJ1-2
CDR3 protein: CASSHGRGGYGYTF

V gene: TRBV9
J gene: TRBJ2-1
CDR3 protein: CASSAGQYDEQFF

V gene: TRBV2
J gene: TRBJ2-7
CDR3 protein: CASSEGRPSYYEQYF

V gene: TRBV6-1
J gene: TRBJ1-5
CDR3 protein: CASSPRVVTEGQPQHF

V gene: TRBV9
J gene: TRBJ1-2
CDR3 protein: CASSVGTAAYGYTF

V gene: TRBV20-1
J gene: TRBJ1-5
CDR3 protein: CSARGGQGSDQPQHF

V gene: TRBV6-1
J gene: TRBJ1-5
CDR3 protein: CASSESNTGVHQPQHF

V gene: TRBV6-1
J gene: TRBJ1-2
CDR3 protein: CASVYPGGDWYGYTF

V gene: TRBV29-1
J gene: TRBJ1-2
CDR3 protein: CSVETGQGIGGYTF

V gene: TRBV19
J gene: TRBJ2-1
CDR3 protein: CASSPTGSSYNEQFF

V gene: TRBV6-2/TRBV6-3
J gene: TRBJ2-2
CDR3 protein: CASSHSGQGRGELFF

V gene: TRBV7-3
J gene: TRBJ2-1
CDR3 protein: CASSLSSGDHNEQFF

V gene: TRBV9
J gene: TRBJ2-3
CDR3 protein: CASSVGNSRPFRDTQYF

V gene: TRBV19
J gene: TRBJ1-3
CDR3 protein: CASRPDETNYGYTIYF